One sample yielded the 15 T cell receptor beta chains listed below, sequenced in a study of blood T cell repertoires in COVID-19. Data came from immunoSEQ multiplex PCR; TCRdb stores just in-frame clones and leaves some out. The sample contains hundreds of thousands of clones, roughly 89% of which appear only once. The sample was peripheral blood. These receptors came from a man aged 18 to 35 with COVID-19, enrolled during active disease.

This clone has only one observation. This sample includes further DNA sequences coding for the same CDR3. The V and J genes are TRBV5-4 and TRBJ2-7, with TRBD2 identical over 7 bases. The length of the CDR3 is 14 residues. Germline V gives CDR1 SGHNT, CDR2 YYREEE (reference sequence). Trimming at V came to 2 bases and at J to 3 bases, leaving 5 bases not matched to a gene. CDR3 amino acids: CASSFGGGSYEQYF. The DNA for the CDR3 is TGTGCCAGCAGCTTTGGGGGAGGGAGCTACGAGCAGTACTTC.

This sequence joins TRBV6-5 and TRBJ1-5, with D tentatively TRBD1 (6 bases). The V gene's germline CDR1 is MNHEY and CDR2 SVGAGI. The CDR3 has 14 amino acids. Trimming left V 6 bases short and J 2 bases short, with 11 bases between. CDR3 coding DNA: TGTGCCAGCAGACAGGGTTTAGGCAATCAGCCCCAGCATTTT. Its protein is CASRQGLGNQPQHF.

This clone appeared once. This rearrangement joins TRBV6-5 to TRBJ2-5, with 7 bases fitting TRBD2. V gave up 0 bases and J gave up 5 bases; unmatched junction bases: 6. Germline V lookup: CDR1 MNHEY, CDR2 SVGAGI. The CDR3 contains 15 residues. The CDR3 nucleotides are TGTGCCAGCAGTTACTCGGGACTGGGAGGGGAGACCCAGTACTTC. It encodes CASSYSGLGGETQYF.

The V call is TRBV19, the J call TRBJ1-4; D not certain. CDR1 and CDR2 (germline): LNHDA, SQIVND (reference sequence). The CDR3 consists of 14 residues. V gave up 3 bases and J gave up 6 bases, with 11 bases separating them. CDR3 amino acids: CASSIGSPYEKLFF. The DNA of the CDR3 is TGTGCCAGTAGTATCGGTTCCCCCTATGAAAAACTGTTTTTT.

The chain carries TRBV2 and TRBJ2-7, with a weak D call TRBD1 (6 bases). Trimming stripped 6 bases from V and 3 bases from J, with 15 bases between. The germline V gene encodes CDR1 SNHLY and CDR2 FYNNEI. The CDR3 runs to 14 residues. DNA for the CDR3: TGTGCCAGCAGGCCGGGACACTTGGTCTACGAGCAGTACTTC. Its protein is CASRPGHLVYEQYF.

This clone came up a few times. This rearrangement joins TRBV6-5 to TRBJ1-2; 7 bases fit TRBD1. The V gene's germline CDR1 is MNHEY and CDR2 SVGAGI. The CDR3 contains 14 residues. J gave up 5 bases and V 4 bases, and 7 bases lay outside the gene matches. The CDR3: CASSSDRAPYGYTF. In DNA, the CDR3 is TGTGCCAGCAGTTCCGACAGGGCCCCTTATGGCTACACCTTC.

This chain uses TRBV25-1 with TRBJ2-2; D may be TRBD2 (7 bases). Trimming cost V 7 bases and J 5 bases, with 14 bases left between them. The CDR3 is made up of 14 amino acids. Germline CDR1 reads MGHDK; CDR2 reads SYGVNS. The DNA of the CDR3 is TGTGCCAGCAAAAGGGGGGGAGCTACCGGGGAGCTGTTTTTT. The encoded protein is CASKRGGATGELFF.

The genes are TRBV12-3 or TRBV12-4 and TRBJ2-1; D is uncertain. The CDR3 is 13 amino acids. Trimming left V 2 bases short and J 1 base short, with 3 bases between. The DNA of the CDR3 is TGTGCCAGCAGTTTACAGTCCTACAATGAGCAGTTCTTC. Translated, it gives CASSLQSYNEQFF.

The V call is TRBV5-1, the J call TRBJ2-2; tentatively, D is TRBD2 (6 bases). Germline V gives CDR1 SGHRS, CDR2 YFSETQ. This CDR3 is 15 amino acids long. Trimming took 5 bases from V and 4 from J, leaving 15 bases between them. CDR3 nucleotides: TGCGCCAGCAGAAAGGAAAAGGGAGGCACCGGGGAGCTGTTTTTT. Translated: CASRKEKGGTGELFF.

This chain joins TRBV29-1 and TRBJ2-5; 11 bases map to TRBD2. Germline CDR1 is SQVTM and CDR2 is ANQGSEA. This CDR3 region has 14 residues. Trimming took 7 bases from V and 3 from J; bases not matched to a gene: 7. CDR3 in amino acids: CSAQGTSGKETQYF. The CDR3 nucleotides are TGCAGCGCCCAAGGGACTAGCGGAAAAGAGACCCAGTACTTC.

This clone was counted a single time. The chain uses TRBV7-9 and TRBJ1-4, with TRBD1 matching 9 bases. Losses at the gene ends were 5 bases for V and 8 bases for J; bases not matched to a gene: 9. The CDR3 is 15 amino acids. CDR1 and CDR2 (germline): SEHNR, FQNEAQ (reference sequence). The CDR3 nucleotides read TGTGCCAGCAGCCCTAAGGACAGGGGAGGAGAAAAACTGTTTTTT. It yields the protein CASSPKDRGGEKLFF. The complete variable domain, with remaining parts taken from reference TRBV7-9 and TRBJ1-4, reads DTGVSQNPRHKITKRGQNVTFRCDPISEHNRLYWYRQTLGQGPEFLTYFQNEAQLEKSRLLSDRFSAERPKGSFSTLEIQRTEQGDSAMYLCASSPKDRGGEKLFFGSGTQLSVL.

This sequence joins TRBV3-1 (or the pseudogene TRBV3-2) and TRBJ2-2; 13 bases fit TRBD2. After removal of 4 bases from V and 7 bases from J, the junction contained 6 bases not matched to a gene. Per the germline V gene, CDR1 is LGHDT and CDR2 is YNNKEL (reference sequence). This CDR3 is 16 amino acids long. In DNA form, the CDR3 reads TGTGCCAGCAGCCCACTAGCGGGAGGGCCTTTCGGGGAGCTGTTTTTT. Amino acids: CASSPLAGGPFGELFF.

The V call is TRBV30, the J call TRBJ2-1; D is possibly TRBD1 (7 bases). Per germline, CDR1 GTSNPN and CDR2 SVGIG (reference sequence). Trimming removed 2 bases at V and 1 base at J, with 15 bases between. The CDR3 loop spans 16 amino acids. In DNA form, the CDR3 reads TGTGCCTGGAGTCCCGGACAGGCGGGGTCCTACAATGAGCAGTTCTTC. Amino acid sequence: CAWSPGQAGSYNEQFF.

This sequence joins TRBV7-9 and TRBJ1-2; no firm D call. The germline V gene encodes CDR1 SEHNR and CDR2 FQNEAQ (reference sequence). There are 15 residues in the CDR3. Trimming cost V 4 bases and J 4 bases, with 16 bases left between them. Written as DNA, the CDR3 is TGTGCCAGCAGCTCTGTGCTGGAGATCGCCTATGGCTACACCTTC. Protein sequence: CASSSVLEIAYGYTF.

The rearrangement links TRBV19 to TRBJ2-4; D perhaps matches TRBD2 (6 bases). This CDR3 is built from 15 residues. The germline V gene encodes CDR1 LNHDA and CDR2 SQIVND (reference sequence). V was cut by 6 bases and J by 0 bases, with 12 bases left in between. The CDR3 nucleotides are TGTGCCAGTAGGCACCCGGGGGTAGCCAAAAACATTCAGTACTTC. Its protein product is CASRHPGVAKNIQYF.